Listed below are T cell receptor beta chains from one sample, sequenced in a study of molecular identifiers for immune sequencing clone quantification. TCRdb analysed the PCR reads with MiXCR anew, one entry per CDR3 protein. The data show 400,000 to 600,000 distinct CDR3 sequences, over 20% seen once. Material for sequencing was naive CD8+ T cells from blood, with Jurkat cell RNA spiked in. The receptors were gathered from a human donor in good health. Some libraries in this study had Jurkat cell RNA spiked in. Each CDR3 is given with its conserved first and last residue. A D gene is named only where the DNA matches it firmly. For some rows the clone size is stated as once, few or many, or as a class when expanded; others skip it.

D: NA
J: TRBJ2-7
V: TRBV29-1
size: many
CDR3: CSVRAGYEQYF
DNA: TGCAGCGTCAGAGCCGGCTACGAGCAGTACTTC

D: TRBD2
J: TRBJ2-3
V: TRBV2
size: few
CDR3: CASSSQGLAGDAQYF
DNA: TGTGCCAGCAGTTCCCAGGGACTAGCAGGAGATGCGCAGTATTTT

D: TRBD2
J: TRBJ2-1
V: TRBV6-2/TRBV6-3
size: NA
CDR3: CASTSGDEQFF
DNA: TGTGCCAGCACTAGCGGCGATGAGCAGTTCTTC

D: NA
J: TRBJ2-7
V: TRBV10-3
size: NA
CDR3: CAISESRETRTYEQYF
DNA: TGTGCCATCAGTGAGTCGCGGGAAACTAGAACCTACGAGCAGTACTTC

D: TRBD1
J: TRBJ1-2
V: TRBV2
size: few
CDR3: CASSGQGYGYTF
DNA: TGTGCCAGCAGTGGACAGGGGTATGGCTACACCTTC

D: TRBD1
J: TRBJ1-5
V: TRBV27
size: NA
CDR3: CASSVRGPNQPQHF
DNA: TGTGCCAGCAGTGTCAGGGGGCCCAATCAGCCCCAGCATTTT

D: NA
J: TRBJ2-5
V: TRBV24-1
size: few
CDR3: CATRAGPYQETQYF
DNA: TGTGCCACCAGGGCGGGACCCTATCAAGAGACCCAGTACTTC

D: NA
J: TRBJ2-3
V: TRBV15
size: many
CDR3: CATSRAQVLYPDSTDTQYF
DNA: TGTGCCACCAGCAGAGCGCAGGTCCTGTATCCGGATTCCACAGATACGCAGTATTTT

D: TRBD1
J: TRBJ2-7
V: TRBV28
size: NA
CDR3: CASSLRVTGGYEQYF
DNA: TGTGCCAGCAGTTTAAGGGTGACAGGGGGCTACGAGCAGTACTTC

D: NA
J: TRBJ1-4
V: TRBV4-1
size: many
CDR3: CASSQVRGGEKLFF
DNA: TGCGCCAGCAGCCAAGTAAGAGGTGGTGAAAAACTGTTTTTT

D: NA
J: TRBJ1-3
V: TRBV9
size: NA
CDR3: CASSPYRDGNTIYF
DNA: TGTGCCAGCAGCCCTTACAGGGACGGAAACACCATATATTTT

D: NA
J: TRBJ2-7
V: TRBV5-4
size: many
CDR3: CASSLERRPHEQYF
DNA: TGTGCCAGCAGCTTGGAAAGGAGGCCCCACGAGCAGTACTTC

D: TRBD2
J: TRBJ2-7
V: TRBV4-1
size: few
CDR3: CASSQMRGDFYEQYF
DNA: TGCGCCAGCAGCCAAATGCGGGGGGATTTCTACGAGCAGTACTTC

D: NA
J: TRBJ1-6
V: TRBV6-6
size: many
CDR3: CASSESPDQYNSPLHF
DNA: TGTGCCAGCAGTGAAAGTCCCGACCAATATAATTCACCCCTCCACTTT

D: TRBD1
J: TRBJ2-7
V: TRBV7-9
size: many
CDR3: CASSYGQAAYEQYF
DNA: TGTGCCAGCAGCTACGGACAGGCTGCCTACGAGCAGTACTTC

D: NA
J: TRBJ2-7
V: TRBV7-9
size: many
CDR3: CASSPGLSYEQYF
DNA: TGTGCCAGCAGCCCGGGACTCTCATACGAGCAGTACTTC

D: NA
J: TRBJ2-1
V: TRBV24-1
size: NA
CDR3: CATSDLGQGYYNEQFF
DNA: TGTGCCACCAGTGATTTGGGGCAGGGATACTACAATGAGCAGTTCTTC

D: NA
J: TRBJ2-7
V: TRBV20-1
size: many
CDR3: CSARSRQVPSYEQYF
DNA: TGCAGTGCTAGAAGTCGCCAGGTACCATCCTACGAGCAGTACTTC

D: TRBD2
J: TRBJ2-3
V: TRBV28
size: NA
CDR3: CATTVTTSGRVTDTQYF
DNA: TGTGCCACCACCGTGACCACTAGCGGGAGGGTCACAGATACGCAGTATTTT

D: NA
J: TRBJ1-2
V: TRBV14
size: many
CDR3: CASSQDRTSQGYTF
DNA: TGTGCCAGCAGCCAAGATCGAACAAGCCAAGGCTACACCTTC